This TCR beta chain is from a study of blood T cell repertoires in COVID-19. The V segment lost 5 bases and the J segment 4 bases; nucleotides outside the gene matches: 3. The CDR3 extends over 13 amino acids. Per germline, CDR1 SGHTA and CDR2 FQGNSA. This table comes from immunoSEQ multiplex PCR, and its TCRdb copy is limited to in-frame clones, with some not included. Of roughly 86,000 clones in the sample, roughly 78% were seen once. The chain employs TRBV7-2 and TRBJ2-5, with 8 positions matching TRBD1. Sequenced material: peripheral blood. The receptor's source is a human donor in a cohort sampled during active COVID-19. The CDR3 coding sequence is TGTGCCAGCAGCCGGACAGGGTTAGAGACCCAGTACTTC. Its translation: CASSRTGLETQYF.